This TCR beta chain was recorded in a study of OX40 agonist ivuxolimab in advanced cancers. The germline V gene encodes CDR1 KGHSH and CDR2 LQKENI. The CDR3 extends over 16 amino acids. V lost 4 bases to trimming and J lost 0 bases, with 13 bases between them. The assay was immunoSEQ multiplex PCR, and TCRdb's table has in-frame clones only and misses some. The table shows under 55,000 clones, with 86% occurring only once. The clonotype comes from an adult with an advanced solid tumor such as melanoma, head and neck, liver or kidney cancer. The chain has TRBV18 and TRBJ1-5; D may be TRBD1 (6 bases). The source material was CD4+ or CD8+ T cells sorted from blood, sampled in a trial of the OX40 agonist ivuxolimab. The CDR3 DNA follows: TGTGCCAGCTCACTTACAGGGAGTAATAGCAATCAGCCCCAGCATTTT. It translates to CASSLTGSNSNQPQHF.